This TCR beta chain originates from a study of blood T cells in healthy people across ages. Study-wide results and limits: TCR beta diversity correlated strongly with naive T cell percentage. Naive and antigen-experienced cells could not be conclusively compared, given unsorted PBMCs.

As concerns this clonotype: Its antigen is unidentified.

The authors ran a second PCR of about 7 to 12 cycles using a sample-barcoded 5' primer and a J-beta primer mix. TCRdb analysed the 5' RACE reads with MiXCR anew, one entry per CDR3 protein. This table has roughly 830,000 distinct CDR3 sequences, 55% to 65% appearing once. Ten milliliters of peripheral blood were drawn from each donor into EDTA-treated tubes. Per sample, at least 6 micrograms of total RNA were extracted. The germline V gene encodes CDR1 DFQATT and CDR2 SNEGSKA (reference sequence). This CDR3 region has 14 residues. This chain joins TRBV20-1 and TRBJ2-4; TRBD2 matches at 8 bases. The DNA end favors TRBJ2-7, so the J call may be wrong. This TCR came from a man aged 30-40 years in good health. Sequencing input: blood. CDR3 nucleotides: TGCAGTGCTAGAGCAGGCGGGGGGAACTACGAGCAGTACTTC. Translation: CSARAGGGNYEQYF.